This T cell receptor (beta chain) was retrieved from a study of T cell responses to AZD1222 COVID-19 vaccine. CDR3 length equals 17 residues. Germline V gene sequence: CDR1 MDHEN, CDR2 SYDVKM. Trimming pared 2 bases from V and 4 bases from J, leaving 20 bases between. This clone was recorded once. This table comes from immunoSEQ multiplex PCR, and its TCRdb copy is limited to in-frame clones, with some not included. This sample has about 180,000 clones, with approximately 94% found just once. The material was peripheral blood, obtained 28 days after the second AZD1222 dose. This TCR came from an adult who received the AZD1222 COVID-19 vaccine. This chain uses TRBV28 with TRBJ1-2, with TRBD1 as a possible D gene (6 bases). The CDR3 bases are TGTGCCAGCAGTTTACACGACACCCGGGGGCGCGCCTATGGCTACACCTTC. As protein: CASSLHDTRGRAYGYTF.